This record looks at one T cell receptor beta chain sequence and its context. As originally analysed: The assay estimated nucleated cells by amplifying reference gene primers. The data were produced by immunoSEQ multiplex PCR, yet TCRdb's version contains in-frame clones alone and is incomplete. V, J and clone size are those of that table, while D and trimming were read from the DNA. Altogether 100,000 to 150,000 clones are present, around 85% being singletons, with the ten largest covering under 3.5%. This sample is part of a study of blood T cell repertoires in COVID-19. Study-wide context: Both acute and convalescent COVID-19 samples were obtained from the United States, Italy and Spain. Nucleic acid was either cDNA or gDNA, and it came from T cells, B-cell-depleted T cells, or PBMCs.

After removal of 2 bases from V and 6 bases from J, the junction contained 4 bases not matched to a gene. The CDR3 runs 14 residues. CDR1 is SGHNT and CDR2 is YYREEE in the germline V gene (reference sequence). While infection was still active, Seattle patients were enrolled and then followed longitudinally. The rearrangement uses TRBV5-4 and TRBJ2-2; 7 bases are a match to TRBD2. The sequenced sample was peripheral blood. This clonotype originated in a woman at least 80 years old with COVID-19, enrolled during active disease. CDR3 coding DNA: TGTGCCAGCAGCTTAGGACTAGACTCCGGGGAGCTGTTTTTT. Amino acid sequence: CASSLGLDSGELFF.